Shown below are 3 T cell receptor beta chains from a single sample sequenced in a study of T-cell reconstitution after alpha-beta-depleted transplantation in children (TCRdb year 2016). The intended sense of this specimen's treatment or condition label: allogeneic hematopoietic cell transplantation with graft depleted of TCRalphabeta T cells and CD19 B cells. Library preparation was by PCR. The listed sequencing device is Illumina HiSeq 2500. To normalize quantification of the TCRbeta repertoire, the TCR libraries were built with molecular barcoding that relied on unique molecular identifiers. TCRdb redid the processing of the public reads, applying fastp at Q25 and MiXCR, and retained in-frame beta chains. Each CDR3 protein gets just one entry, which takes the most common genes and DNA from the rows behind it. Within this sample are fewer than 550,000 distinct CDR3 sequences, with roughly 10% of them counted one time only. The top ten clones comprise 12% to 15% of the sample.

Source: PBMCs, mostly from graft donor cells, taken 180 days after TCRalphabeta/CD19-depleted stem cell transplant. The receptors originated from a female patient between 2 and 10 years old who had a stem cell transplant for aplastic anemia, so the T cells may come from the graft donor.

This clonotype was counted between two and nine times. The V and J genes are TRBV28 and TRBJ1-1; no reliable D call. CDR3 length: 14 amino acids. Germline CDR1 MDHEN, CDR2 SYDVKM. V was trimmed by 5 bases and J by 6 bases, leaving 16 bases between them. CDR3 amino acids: CASSKSPGVAEAFF. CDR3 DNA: TGTGCCAGCAGTAAAAGTCCTGGGGTCGCTGAAGCTTTCTTT.

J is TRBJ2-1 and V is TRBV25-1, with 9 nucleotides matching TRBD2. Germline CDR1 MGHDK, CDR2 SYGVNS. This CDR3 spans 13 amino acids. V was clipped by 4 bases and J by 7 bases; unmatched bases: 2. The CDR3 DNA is TGTGCCAGCAGTGTAGCGGGAGTTAATGAGCAGTTCTTC. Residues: CASSVAGVNEQFF.

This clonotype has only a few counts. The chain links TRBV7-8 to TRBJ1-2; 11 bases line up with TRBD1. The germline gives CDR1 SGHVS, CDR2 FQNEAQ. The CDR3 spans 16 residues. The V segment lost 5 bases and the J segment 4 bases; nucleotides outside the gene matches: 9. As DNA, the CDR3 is TGTGCCAGCAGCGCCCCCCGGGACAGGGGGACCTATGGCTACACCTTC. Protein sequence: CASSAPRDRGTYGYTF. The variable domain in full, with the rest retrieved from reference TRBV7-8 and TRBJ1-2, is GAGVSQSPRYKVAKRGQDVALRCDPISGHVSLFWYQQALGQGPEFLTYFQNEAQLDKSGLPSDRFFAERPEGSVSTLKIQRTQQEDSAVYLCASSAPRDRGTYGYTFGSGTRLTVV.